This T cell receptor beta chain was recorded in a study of T cell responses to AZD1222 COVID-19 vaccine (TCRdb year 2021). Background on the whole study: AZD1222 recipients whose second dose came at about 4 weeks and those whose second dose came at about 12 weeks were combined into one group, since spike-specific TCR depth and breadth did not differ between the two schedules. TCR sequencing covered fewer than 250 trial participants: 207 given two doses of AZD1222 and about 26 given two doses of MenACWY control vaccine. Trial participants were enrolled into age subgroups of 18-55, 56-69 and 70-plus years, which contained about 150, 28 and 57 TCR-sequenced participants, respectively.

The CDR3 regions of human TCRbeta chains were analyzed by immunosequencing. Per the source publication's procedure: TCRs in the repertoires were compared against a reference library of SARS-CoV-2-specific TCRs that had been generated with the MIRA antigen-specificity platform. Breadth meant the fraction of unique TCRs that were SARS-CoV-2-associated, whereas depth meant the fraction of total T cells that were SARS-CoV-2-associated. Using the MIRA data, each spike-specific TCR was mapped to the spike region that the TCR reacts to and placed in a CD4 or CD8 class. Log10-transformed breadth and depth values were compared by one-way ANOVA with Sidak's multiple comparisons tests. In TCRdb, the immuneACCESS table is reduced to in-frame sequences with V and J assigned. These tables do not hold every clone; where another copy was compared, an unresolved V gene accounts for under half, and the others remain unexplained. V and J calls and clone size follow that table, whereas D and trimming were derived from the DNA. The sample profile shows 100,000 to 150,000 clones; approximately 85% of them were found once. The leading ten clones occupy about 8.6% of the sample.

What the time point label conveys for this sample: baseline before first vaccination. The vaccinee samples were drawn from two UK trials, COV001 and COV002, one of which was a single-blind randomized controlled phase 2/3 trial testing AZD1222 (ChAdOx1 nCoV-19) in healthy adults. Trial participant PBMC samples were collected at day 0 and day 28 after the second dose for TCRbeta chain sequencing. The cysteine opens and the phenylalanine closes a CDR3 of 15 amino acids. Only the CDR3 DNA stays, 45 bases, in frame from base 1. CDR1 and CDR2 (SGHTA, FQGNSA) derive from the germline V gene. Regarding this clone: Its antigen remains undetermined. An end of the junction does not agree with germline; a read error may underlie this.

The paper's findings and limits, for the study overall: Conclusions about previously exposed vaccinees are limited because only six or seven AZD1222 recipients were SARS-CoV-2 seropositive at baseline. Spike-specific TCR breadth and depth rose significantly after two AZD1222 doses compared with day 0 and with MenACWY recipients. In the small 56-69-year group, the increase in depth fell short of significance, most likely because of low power. Participants were mostly white British and included more females than males, and it was suggested by the authors that clonal diversity may have been underestimated. No day 14 peak-response samples were available, so repertoires were characterized only after the peak T cell response. CD4 TCRs associated with the vaccine covered the entire spike protein, and the dominant responses were in regions 160-218 and 743-854. Reportedly, close to half of the unique spike-specific TCRs recognized epitopes lying outside the regions that are mutated in the B.1.351 and B.1.1.7 variants.

This TCR derives from an adult in good health. The specimen comprised peripheral blood, sampled on day 0 of AZD1222 vaccination. The chain was built from TRBV7-2 and TRBJ2-5; TRBD2 aligns with 8 central bases. The bases are TGTGCCAGCAGCCTAGCGGGCGGGGGCCAAGAGACCCAGTACTTC. Translated, this is CASSLAGGGQETQYF.